The sequence of this TCR beta chain was determined in a study of CD8 T cells in ankylosing spondylitis. The junction had 12 bases not matched to a gene; V was cut back by 3 bases and J by 9 bases. The CDR3 is 15 amino acids. Germline V gene sequence: CDR1 DFQATT, CDR2 SNEGSKA (reference sequence). Libraries for TCR beta were made by quantitative 5'-RACE with molecular barcodes. One entry per CDR3 protein, called by TCRdb with MiXCR from the 5' RACE reads. The sample carries 120,000 or so distinct CDR3 sequences, roughly 15% recorded once. In this sample, this clonotype turned up a few times. Its antigen is unknown. General study findings and limits: Significant enrichment of disease-linked clones was reportedly seen in matched ankylosing spondylitis synovial fluid.

The rearrangement uses TRBV20-1 and TRBJ2-1; 9 bases agree with TRBD2. Sequencing was performed on blood, either unsorted or a sorted T cell fraction (not recorded which). The receptor was derived from a female donor with ankylosing spondylitis or in good health (not recorded which). The CDR3 region has the DNA TGCAGTGCTAGGGCGAGCGGGAGGCCTAGGGGTGAGCAGTTCTTC. It yields the protein CSARASGRPRGEQFF.